This record looks at one T cell receptor (beta chain) sequence and its context. At least ten counts were recorded for this clonotype. Its specific antigen is unknown. The input lacks base qualities; no much larger clone sits a single base away. V lost 5 bases and J lost 0 bases; the stretch between them is 17 bases long. The CDR3, from cysteine to phenylalanine, totals 16 residues. The kept DNA is CDR3 alone, 48 bases in frame from the first base. Taken from the germline V gene, the CDR1 and CDR2 loops are SGDLS and YYNGEE. Sequenced on an Illumina HiSeq 1500. TCRdb redid the processing of the public reads, applying fastp at Q25 and MiXCR, and retained in-frame beta chains. Records with the same CDR3 protein are collapsed into one entry carrying the most frequent genes and DNA. Within this sample are around 310,000 distinct CDR3 sequences, with 17% of them counted one time only. Clones ranked in the top ten supply 9.5% to 15% of the sample.

This specimen belongs to a study of T cell repertoires in cytomegalovirus infection (dated by TCRdb to about 2019). Notes on the research overall: The HLA type of each donor mattered for the analysis, because public TCR beta signatures pointed to carriage of CMV infection along with the matching HLA type.

Broader findings and caveats from the paper: Carriers of CMV infection plus the relevant HLA type were discriminated by the cumulative frequency of public TCR beta family members in the study cohort and in an independent 352-donor cohort. In the ex vivo response, HLA-C-restricted CMV-specific TCR beta clonotypes were dominant, and in two of eight donors the single most frequent clonotype came from this HLA-C-restricted group.

Input material: PBMCs. The chain uses TRBV9 and TRBJ1-2; the D segment could be TRBD1, given 5 matching bases. This TCR derives from a human donor in good health (CMV status not recorded). Some clones in this sample may be carry-over from other donors' samples. Here the CDR3 is given as CASRSGPLLSNYGYTF. The nucleotide sequence reads TGTGCCAGCAGGTCGGGACCCCTTCTCTCTAACTATGGCTACACCTTC.